Listed below are T cell receptor beta chains from one sample, sequenced in a study of T cell responses to AZD1222 COVID-19 vaccine. Generated by immunoSEQ multiplex PCR, the TCRdb table keeps only in-frame clones and is missing some. The sample consists of 180,000 or so clones, approximately 93% of them appearing once. The material was peripheral blood, obtained on day 0 of AZD1222 vaccination. Source of these receptors: an adult in good health. The CDR3 runs from the conserved cysteine through the conserved F or W. Each record gives: D gene, J gene, V gene, clone size, CDR3 DNA, CDR3 protein. A D gene is named only where the DNA matches it firmly. Clone size is not always given. Where it is, it says once, few, many or a class for expanded clones.

.	TRBJ1-5	TRBV12-3/TRBV12-4	.	TGTGCCAGCAGTTCAGAGGCAAATCAGCCCCAGCATTTT	CASSSEANQPQHF
.	TRBJ2-1	TRBV18	.	TGTGCCAGCTCACCACCGGAGGGGGGCAATGAGCAGTTCTTC	CASSPPEGGNEQFF
TRBD1	TRBJ2-7	TRBV11-2	.	TGTGCCAGCAGCCCGGGACAGTTGTACGAGCAGTACTTC	CASSPGQLYEQYF
.	TRBJ1-2	TRBV3-1/TRBV3-2	.	TGTGCCAGCAGCCAGACCAAAACACAAGGGGGGTATGGCTACACCTTC	CASSQTKTQGGYGYTF
.	TRBJ1-4	TRBV29-1	.	TGCAGCGCCCCTACGAAGCAGGATTCGGGTGAAAAACTGTTTTTT	CSAPTKQDSGEKLFF
TRBD2	TRBJ2-3	TRBV28	.	TGTGCCAGCAGTTTCGAGAGACTAGCGGGAGGGCCATCGGCAGATACGCAGTATTTT	CASSFERLAGGPSADTQYF
.	TRBJ2-5	TRBV6-5	.	TGTGCCAGCAGTCGGAGGAGGCAAGAGACCCAGTACTTC	CASSRRRQETQYF
.	TRBJ1-4	TRBV15	.	TGTGCCACCAGCAGAGATTTCACTACGAGTGAAAAACTGTTTTTT	CATSRDFTTSEKLFF
TRBD2	TRBJ2-1	TRBV6-2/TRBV6-3	.	TGTGCCAGCAGTTACAGGCTAGCGGGAGTGAATGAGCAGTTCTTC	CASSYRLAGVNEQFF
.	TRBJ1-1	TRBV19	.	TGTGCCAGTAGTATGGTCGGAATCAACACTGAAGCTTTCTTT	CASSMVGINTEAFF
TRBD1	TRBJ1-5	TRBV19	.	TGTGCCAGTAGTCCCGGGGACAGGGTTGGCAATCAGCCCCAGCATTTT	CASSPGDRVGNQPQHF
.	TRBJ1-1	TRBV7-2	.	TGTGCCAGCAGCTCCGGTCCGGTTAACCAAGCTTTCTTT	CASSSGPVNQAFF
.	TRBJ2-7	TRBV19	.	TGTGCCAGTAGTATTAGACTCTCGACCTACGAGCAGTACTTC	CASSIRLSTYEQYF
.	TRBJ2-1	TRBV11-2	.	TGTGCCAGCAGCCAGGGGGGCAGTTTGTACAATGAGCAGTTCTTC	CASSQGGSLYNEQFF
.	TRBJ1-1	TRBV7-9	.	TGTGCCAGCAGCACGACAGACCTGAACACTGAAGCTTTCTTT	CASSTTDLNTEAFF
.	TRBJ2-1	TRBV12-3/TRBV12-4	.	TGTGCCAGCAGCTCCCTGTGGGATGAGCAGTTCTTC	CASSSLWDEQFF
TRBD2	TRBJ2-1	TRBV29-1	.	TGCAGCGTTAATCCCACTAGCGGACGCTCCTACAATGAGCAGTTCTTC	CSVNPTSGRSYNEQFF
.	TRBJ1-3	TRBV5-1	.	TGCGCCAGCAGCCCAGGGACCGGGGGCGACACCATATATTTT	CASSPGTGGDTIYF
.	TRBJ1-5	TRBV11-2	.	TGTGCCAGCAGCACCGTGGGGGGGGCGGGTCAGCCCCAGCATTTT	CASSTVGGAGQPQHF
.	TRBJ1-2	TRBV20-1	.	TGCAGTGCCAGTATCCCAGGGCGGTTTGAAGGCTACACCTTC	CSASIPGRFEGYTF
.	TRBJ1-3	TRBV19	.	TGTGCCAGTAGTATCTGGGGGGCGAGTGGAAACACCATATATTTT	CASSIWGASGNTIYF
.	TRBJ2-1	TRBV27	.	TGTGCCAGCAGTCCCGGGGGCGGAAATGAGCAGTTCTTC	CASSPGGGNEQFF
.	TRBJ1-6	TRBV6-5	.	TGTGCCAGCAGTTACTCGACAGTTAGAAGTAATTCACCCCTCCACTTT	CASSYSTVRSNSPLHF
.	TRBJ1-4	TRBV6-1	.	TGTGCCAGCAGTGAAGGGGGGTCAATCAGGGTAGTACTGTTTTTT	CASSEGGSIRVVLFF
.	TRBJ2-1	TRBV3-1/TRBV3-2	.	TGTGCCAGCAGCCTGCGGGTCGACAATGAGCAGTTCTTC	CASSLRVDNEQFF
.	TRBJ2-3	TRBV11-2	.	TGTGCCAGCAGCTTTCTCAGCGGCAGCACAGATACGCAGTATTTT	CASSFLSGSTDTQYF
.	TRBJ1-5	TRBV15	once	TGTGCCACCAGCAGAGACCCAGGGAGCGTTCAGCCCCAGCATTTT	CATSRDPGSVQPQHF